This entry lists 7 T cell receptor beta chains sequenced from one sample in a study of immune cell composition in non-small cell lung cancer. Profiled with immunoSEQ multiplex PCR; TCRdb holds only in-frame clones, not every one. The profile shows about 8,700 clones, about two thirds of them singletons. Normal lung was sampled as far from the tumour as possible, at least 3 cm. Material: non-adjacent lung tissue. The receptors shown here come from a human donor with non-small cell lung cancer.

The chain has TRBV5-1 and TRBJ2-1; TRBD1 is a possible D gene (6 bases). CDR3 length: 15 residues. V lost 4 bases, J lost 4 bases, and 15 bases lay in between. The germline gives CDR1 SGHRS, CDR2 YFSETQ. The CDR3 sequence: CASSLRDIRYNEQFF. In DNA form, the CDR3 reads TGCGCCAGCAGCCTCCGGGACATTCGATACAATGAGCAGTTCTTC.

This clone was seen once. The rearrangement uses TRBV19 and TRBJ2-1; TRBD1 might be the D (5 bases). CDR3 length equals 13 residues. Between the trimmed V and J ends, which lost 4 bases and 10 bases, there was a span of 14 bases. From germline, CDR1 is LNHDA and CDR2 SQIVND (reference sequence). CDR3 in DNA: TGTGCCAGTAGTAGCGTCTCAGGGATCGAGCAGTTCTTC. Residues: CASSSVSGIEQFF.

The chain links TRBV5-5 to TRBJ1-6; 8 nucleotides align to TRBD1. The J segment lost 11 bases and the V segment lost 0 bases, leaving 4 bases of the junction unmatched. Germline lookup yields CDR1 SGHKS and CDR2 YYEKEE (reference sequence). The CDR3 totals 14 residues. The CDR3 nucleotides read TGTGCCAGCAGCTTGGGACAGGGGATACCACCCCTCCACTTT. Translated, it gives CASSLGQGIPPLHF.

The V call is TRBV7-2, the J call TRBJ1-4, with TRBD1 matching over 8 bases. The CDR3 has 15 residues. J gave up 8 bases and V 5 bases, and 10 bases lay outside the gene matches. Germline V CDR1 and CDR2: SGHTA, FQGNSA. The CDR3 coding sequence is TGTGCCAGCAGCCCTCGACAGGGGATAAGCGAAAAACTGTTTTTT. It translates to CASSPRQGISEKLFF.

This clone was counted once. The CDR3 loop reads CASSLHFQGTPETQYF. In DNA form, the CDR3 reads TGTGCCAGCAGCCTACACTTTCAGGGTACCCCAGAGACCCAGTACTTC. The chain uses TRBV5-6 and TRBJ2-5; perhaps TRBD1 as D (5 bases). Germline V lookup: CDR1 SGHDT, CDR2 YYEEEE. The CDR3 has 16 residues. V shed 4 bases and J shed 4 bases, with 20 bases lying between them.

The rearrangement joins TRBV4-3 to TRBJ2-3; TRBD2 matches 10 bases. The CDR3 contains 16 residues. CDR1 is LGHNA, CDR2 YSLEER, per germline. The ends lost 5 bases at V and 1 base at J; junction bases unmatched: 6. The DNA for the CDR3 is TGCGCCAGCAGCTCTAGCGGGGGTTCTCGCACAGATACGCAGTATTTT. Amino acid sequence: CASSSSGGSRTDTQYF.

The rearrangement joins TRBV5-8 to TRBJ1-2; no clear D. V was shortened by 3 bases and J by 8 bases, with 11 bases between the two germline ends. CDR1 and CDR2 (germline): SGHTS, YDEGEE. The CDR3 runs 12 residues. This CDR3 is CASSSIGVGYTF. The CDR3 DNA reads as TGTGCCAGCAGCTCGATCGGGGTAGGCTACACCTTC.